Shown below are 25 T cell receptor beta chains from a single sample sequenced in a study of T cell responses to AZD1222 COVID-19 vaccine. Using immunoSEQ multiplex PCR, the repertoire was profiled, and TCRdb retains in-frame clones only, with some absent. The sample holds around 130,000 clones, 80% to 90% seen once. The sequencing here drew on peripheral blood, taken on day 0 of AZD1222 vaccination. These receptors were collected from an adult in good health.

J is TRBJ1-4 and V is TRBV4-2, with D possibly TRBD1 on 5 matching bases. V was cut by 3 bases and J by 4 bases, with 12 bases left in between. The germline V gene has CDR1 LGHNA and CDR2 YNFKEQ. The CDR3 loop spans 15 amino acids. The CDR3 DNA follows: TGTGCCAGCAGCCAGAGGGGAGGGGTTAATGAAAAACTGTTTTTT. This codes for CASSQRGGVNEKLFF.

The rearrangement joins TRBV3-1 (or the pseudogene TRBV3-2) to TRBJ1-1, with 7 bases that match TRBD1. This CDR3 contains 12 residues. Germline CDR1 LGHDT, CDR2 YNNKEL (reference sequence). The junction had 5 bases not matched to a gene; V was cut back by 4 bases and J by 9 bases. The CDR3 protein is CASSRWTGKAFF. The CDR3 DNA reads TGTGCCAGCAGCCGATGGACAGGAAAAGCTTTCTTT.

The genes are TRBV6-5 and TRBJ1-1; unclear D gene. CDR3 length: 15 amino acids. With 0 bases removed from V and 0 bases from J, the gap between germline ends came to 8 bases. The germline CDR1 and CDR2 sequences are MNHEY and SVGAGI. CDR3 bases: TGTGCCAGCAGTTACTCCCCGGTAGTGAACACTGAAGCTTTCTTT. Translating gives CASSYSPVVNTEAFF.

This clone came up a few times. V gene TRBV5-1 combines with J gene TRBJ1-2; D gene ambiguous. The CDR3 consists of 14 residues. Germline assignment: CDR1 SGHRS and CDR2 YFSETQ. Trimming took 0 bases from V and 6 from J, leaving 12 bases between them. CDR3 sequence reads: CASSLAPADHGYTF. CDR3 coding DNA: TGCGCCAGCAGCTTGGCCCCTGCGGATCATGGCTACACCTTC.

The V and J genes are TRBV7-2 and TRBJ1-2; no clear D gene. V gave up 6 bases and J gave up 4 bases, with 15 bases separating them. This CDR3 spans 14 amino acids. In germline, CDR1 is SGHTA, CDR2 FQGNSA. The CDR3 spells CASRSSGVGYGYTF. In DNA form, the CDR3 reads TGTGCCAGCAGATCCTCTGGGGTTGGCTATGGCTACACCTTC.

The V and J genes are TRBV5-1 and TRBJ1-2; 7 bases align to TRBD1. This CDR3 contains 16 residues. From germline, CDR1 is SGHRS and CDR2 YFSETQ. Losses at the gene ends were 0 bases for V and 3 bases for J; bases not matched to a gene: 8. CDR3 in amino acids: CASSLGDSLRHYGYTF. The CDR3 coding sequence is TGCGCCAGCAGCTTGGGGGACAGTCTACGGCACTATGGCTACACCTTC. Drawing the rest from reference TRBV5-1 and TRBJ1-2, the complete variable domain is KAGVTQTPRYLIKTRGQQVTLSCSPISGHRSVSWYQQTPGQGLQFLFEYFSETQRNKGNFPGRFSGRQFSNSRSEMNVSTLELGDSALYLCASSLGDSLRHYGYTFGSGTRLTVV.

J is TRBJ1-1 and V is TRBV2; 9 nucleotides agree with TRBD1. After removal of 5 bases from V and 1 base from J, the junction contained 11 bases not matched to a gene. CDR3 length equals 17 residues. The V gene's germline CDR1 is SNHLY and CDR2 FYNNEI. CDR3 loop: CASSSTGTGSENTEAFF. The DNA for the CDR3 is TGTGCCAGCAGTTCAACCGGGACAGGGAGCGAGAACACTGAAGCTTTCTTT.

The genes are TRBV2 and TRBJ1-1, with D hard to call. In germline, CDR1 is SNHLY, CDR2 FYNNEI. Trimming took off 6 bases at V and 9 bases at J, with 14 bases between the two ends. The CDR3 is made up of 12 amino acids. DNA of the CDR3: TGTGCCAGCAGGCGTAATAATAACCAAGCTTTCTTT. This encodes CASRRNNNQAFF.

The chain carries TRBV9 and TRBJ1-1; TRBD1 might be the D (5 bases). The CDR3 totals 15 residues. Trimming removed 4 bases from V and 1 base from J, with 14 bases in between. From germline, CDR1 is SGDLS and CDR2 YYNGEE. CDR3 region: CASSPRGGENTEAFF. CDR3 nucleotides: TGTGCCAGCAGCCCTCGGGGGGGTGAGAACACTGAAGCTTTCTTT.

Written as DNA, the CDR3 is TGCAGCGCGTTCATGCACGATTACGAGCAGTACTTC. This translates into CSAFMHDYEQYF. The V and J genes are TRBV29-1 and TRBJ2-7; D not certain. The V end was cut by 7 bases, the J end by 4 bases, with 14 bases between. The V gene's germline CDR1 is SQVTM and CDR2 ANQGSEA. The CDR3 is 12 residues long.

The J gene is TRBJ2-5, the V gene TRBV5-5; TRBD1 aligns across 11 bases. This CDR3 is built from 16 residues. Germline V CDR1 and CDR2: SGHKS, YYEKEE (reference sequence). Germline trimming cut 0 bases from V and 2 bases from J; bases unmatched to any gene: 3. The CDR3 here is CASSLGGTGGQETQYF. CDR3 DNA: TGTGCCAGCAGCTTGGGTGGGACAGGGGGACAAGAGACCCAGTACTTC.

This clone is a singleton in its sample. The CDR3, as DNA: TGTGCCAGTACCCCACCCGGGACAGGGGTCCTCTCTGGAAACACCATATATTTT. Translation: CASTPPGTGVLSGNTIYF. The genes are TRBV19 and TRBJ1-3; the match to TRBD1 covers 10 bases. The CDR3 covers 18 residues. After removal of 7 bases from V and 0 bases from J, the junction contained 12 bases not matched to a gene. Germline V gene sequence: CDR1 LNHDA, CDR2 SQIVND (reference sequence).

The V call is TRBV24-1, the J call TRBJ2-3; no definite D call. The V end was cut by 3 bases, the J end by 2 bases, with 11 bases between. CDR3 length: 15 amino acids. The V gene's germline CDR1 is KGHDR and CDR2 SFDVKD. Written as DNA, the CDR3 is TGTGCCACCAGTGATCTCAACCTTCCCACAGATACGCAGTATTTT. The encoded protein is CATSDLNLPTDTQYF.

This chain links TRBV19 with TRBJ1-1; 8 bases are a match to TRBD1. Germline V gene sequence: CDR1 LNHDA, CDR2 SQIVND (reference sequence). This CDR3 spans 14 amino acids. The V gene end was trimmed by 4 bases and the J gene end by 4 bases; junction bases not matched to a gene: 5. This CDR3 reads CASSKTGDGTEAFF. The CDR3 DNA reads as TGTGCCAGTAGTAAGACAGGGGACGGCACTGAAGCTTTCTTT.

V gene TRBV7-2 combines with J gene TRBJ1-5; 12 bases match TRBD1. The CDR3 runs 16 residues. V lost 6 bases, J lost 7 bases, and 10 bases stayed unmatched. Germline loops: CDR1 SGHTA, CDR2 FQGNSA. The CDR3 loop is CASSLTGTGGWQPQHF. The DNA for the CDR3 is TGTGCCAGCAGTCTCACCGGGACAGGGGGCTGGCAGCCCCAGCATTTT.

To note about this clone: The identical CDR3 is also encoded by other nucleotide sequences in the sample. The CDR3 region is CASSLEGNTIYF. The CDR3 DNA reads as TGTGCCAGCAGCTTGGAGGGAAACACCATATATTTT. The rearrangement uses TRBV5-5 and TRBJ1-3; D gene uncertain. From germline, CDR1 is SGHKS and CDR2 YYEKEE (reference sequence). The V end was cut by 0 bases, the J end by 4 bases, with 2 bases between. The length of the CDR3 is 12 residues.

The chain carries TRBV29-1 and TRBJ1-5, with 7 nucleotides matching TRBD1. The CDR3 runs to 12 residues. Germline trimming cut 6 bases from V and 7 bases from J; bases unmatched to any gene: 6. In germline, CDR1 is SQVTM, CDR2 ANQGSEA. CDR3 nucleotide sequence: TGCAGCGTCGGTGACAGGGACCAGCCCCAGCATTTT. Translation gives CSVGDRDQPQHF. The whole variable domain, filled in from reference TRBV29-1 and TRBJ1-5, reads SAVISQKPSRDICQRGTSLTIQCQVDSQVTMMFWYRQQPGQSLTLIATANQGSEATYESGFVIDKFPISRPNLTFSTLTVSNMSPEDSSIYLCSVGDRDQPQHFGDGTRLSIL.

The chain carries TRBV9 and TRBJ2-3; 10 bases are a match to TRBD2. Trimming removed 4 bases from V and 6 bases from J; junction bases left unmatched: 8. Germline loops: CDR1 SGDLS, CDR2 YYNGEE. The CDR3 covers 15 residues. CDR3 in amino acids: CASSISGGPVDTQYF. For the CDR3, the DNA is TGTGCCAGCAGCATTAGCGGGGGGCCGGTGGATACGCAGTATTTT.

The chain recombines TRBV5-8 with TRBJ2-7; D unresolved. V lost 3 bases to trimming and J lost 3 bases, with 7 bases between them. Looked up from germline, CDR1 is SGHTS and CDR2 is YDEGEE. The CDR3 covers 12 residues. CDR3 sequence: CASSSPFYEQYF. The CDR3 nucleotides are TGTGCCAGCAGCTCGCCTTTCTACGAGCAGTACTTC.

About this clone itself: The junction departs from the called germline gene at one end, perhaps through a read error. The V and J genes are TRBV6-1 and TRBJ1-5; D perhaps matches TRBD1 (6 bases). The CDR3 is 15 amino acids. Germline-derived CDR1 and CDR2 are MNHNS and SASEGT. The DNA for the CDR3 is TGTGCCAGCAGCGAAGGCCCCAGGGGCTACCAGCCCCAGCATTTT. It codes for CASSEGPRGYQPQHF.

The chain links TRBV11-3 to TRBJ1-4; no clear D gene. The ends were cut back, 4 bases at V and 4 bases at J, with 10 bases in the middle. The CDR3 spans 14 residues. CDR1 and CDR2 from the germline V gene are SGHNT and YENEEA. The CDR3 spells CASSSPGLNEKLFF. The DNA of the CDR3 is TGTGCCAGCAGCTCACCCGGGCTTAATGAAAAACTGTTTTTT.

The CDR3 loop is CASSQERSRGDEQFF. The CDR3 coding sequence is TGCGCCAGCAGCCAAGAAAGGAGCAGGGGGGACGAGCAGTTCTTC. V is TRBV4-3 and J is TRBJ2-1, with D tentatively TRBD1 (7 bases). The germline gives CDR1 LGHNA, CDR2 YSLEER. This CDR3 has 15 residues. Trimming left V 0 bases short and J 10 bases short, with 16 bases between.

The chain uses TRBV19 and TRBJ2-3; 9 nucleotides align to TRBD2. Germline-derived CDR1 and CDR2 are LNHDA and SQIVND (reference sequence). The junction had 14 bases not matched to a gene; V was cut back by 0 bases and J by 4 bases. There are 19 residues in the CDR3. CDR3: CASSIDDPIAGAPADTQYF. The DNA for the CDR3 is TGTGCCAGTAGTATAGATGACCCCATAGCGGGAGCTCCAGCAGATACGCAGTATTTT.

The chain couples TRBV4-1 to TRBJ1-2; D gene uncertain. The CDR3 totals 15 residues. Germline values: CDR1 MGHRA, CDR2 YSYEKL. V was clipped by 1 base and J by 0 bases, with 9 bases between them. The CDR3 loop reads CASSQGEGANYGYTF. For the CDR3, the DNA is TGCGCCAGCAGCCAAGGGGAGGGAGCTAACTATGGCTACACCTTC.

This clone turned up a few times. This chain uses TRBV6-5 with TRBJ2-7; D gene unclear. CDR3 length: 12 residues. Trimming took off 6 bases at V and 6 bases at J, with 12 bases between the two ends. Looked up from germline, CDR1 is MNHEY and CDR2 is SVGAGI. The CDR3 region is CASSRTFSEQYF. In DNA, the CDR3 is TGTGCCAGCAGCCGGACGTTCTCCGAGCAGTACTTC.